The 25 T cell receptor beta chains in this list originate from one sample, sequenced in a study of blood T cell repertoires in COVID-19. The assay was immunoSEQ multiplex PCR, and TCRdb's table has in-frame clones only and misses some. The table lists 60,000 or so clones, about 73% of them singletons. The sample taken for sequencing was peripheral blood. These receptors came from a woman of 80 years or more with acute or convalescent COVID-19.

CDR3 in DNA: TGTGCCAGCAGCGCACAGGGGGTACTAGCGGGCTCCAATGAGCAGTTCTTC. Protein product: CASSAQGVLAGSNEQFF. V and J are TRBV9 and TRBJ2-1; D is perhaps TRBD2 (9 bases). Germline CDR1 reads SGDLS; CDR2 reads YYNGEE. The length of the CDR3 is 17 residues. Trimming took 3 bases from V and 6 from J, leaving 22 bases between them.

This chain joins TRBV6-1 and TRBJ1-5; possibly TRBD1 for D (6 bases). Deletions cut 4 bases from V and 4 bases from J, with 23 bases between. The length of the CDR3 is 18 residues. Germline V gives CDR1 MNHNS, CDR2 SASEGT. DNA for the CDR3: TGTGCCAGCAGTGGGGGACACCCAGTAGGATATAGGAATCAGCCCCAGCATTTT. Translated: CASSGGHPVGYRNQPQHF.

The chain joins TRBV6-5 to TRBJ2-7, with 9 bases fitting TRBD1. Trimming removed 6 bases from V and 2 bases from J; junction bases left unmatched: 5. Germline assignment: CDR1 MNHEY and CDR2 SVGAGI. This CDR3 is built from 14 residues. The CDR3 region has the DNA TGTGCCAGCAGGGGGGGACAGGGAACCTACGAGCAGTACTTC. This encodes CASRGGQGTYEQYF.

This clone was detected a few times. The V gene is TRBV7-9, the J gene TRBJ1-6; TRBD1 might be the D (5 bases). Trimming took off 1 base at V and 14 bases at J, with 18 bases between the two ends. Germline V CDR1 and CDR2: SEHNR, FQNEAQ (reference sequence). The CDR3 length is 15 residues. The CDR3 nucleotides read TGTGCCAGCAGCTTAGGGGCGGGGACTTCAGGAACCCTCCACTTT. Encoded protein: CASSLGAGTSGTLHF.

This clone was found a few times. The rearrangement joins TRBV10-3 to TRBJ2-3, with 7 bases fitting TRBD2. Germline V gene sequence: CDR1 ENHRY, CDR2 SYGVKD. V trimming: 3 bases; J trimming: 6 bases; junction bases outside the gene matches: 6. The CDR3 runs 14 residues. The CDR3: CAISERPGGDTQYF. CDR3 bases: TGTGCCATCAGTGAACGGCCCGGGGGGGATACGCAGTATTTT.

The rearrangement links TRBV7-2 to TRBJ1-5, with unresolved D. CDR3 length equals 14 residues. Germline assignment: CDR1 SGHTA and CDR2 FQGNSA. Trimming stripped 1 base from V and 9 bases from J, with 13 bases between. CDR3 protein: CASSLGVGAGPQHF. The CDR3 DNA reads TGTGCCAGCAGCTTAGGTGTGGGCGCGGGGCCCCAGCATTTT.

The rearrangement joins TRBV19 to TRBJ2-7, with 8 bases matching TRBD1. With V trimmed by 6 bases and J by 2 bases, 6 bases remained unmatched. CDR3 length: 14 residues. From germline, CDR1 is LNHDA and CDR2 SQIVND (reference sequence). CDR3 loop: CASSDRGMTYEQYF. The DNA for the CDR3 is TGTGCCAGTAGCGACAGGGGAATGACCTACGAGCAGTACTTC. The variable domain in full, with the rest retrieved from reference TRBV19 and TRBJ2-7, is DGGITQSPKYLFRKEGQNVTLSCEQNLNHDAMYWYRQDPGQGLRLIYYSQIVNDFQKGDIAEGYSVSREKKESFPLTVTSAQKNPTAFYLCASSDRGMTYEQYFGPGTRLTVT.

This clone was seen just once. This rearrangement joins TRBV5-1 to TRBJ2-7; 9 bases agree with TRBD1. V dropped 4 bases and J dropped 6; count of bases not matched to a gene: 11. CDR1 SGHRS and CDR2 YFSETQ come from the germline V gene. The CDR3 runs 15 residues. The CDR3 DNA follows: TGCGCCAGCAGCCCGGCCGGGACAGGGAGTTCCGAGCAGTACTTC. It encodes CASSPAGTGSSEQYF.

V and J are TRBV6-5 and TRBJ1-1; unclear D gene. From germline, CDR1 is MNHEY and CDR2 SVGAGI. The ends were cut back, 7 bases at V and 4 bases at J, with 13 bases in the middle. This CDR3 comprises 13 residues. Here the CDR3 reads CASILGLFTEAFF. Written as DNA, the CDR3 is TGTGCCAGCATTCTCGGACTCTTCACTGAAGCTTTCTTT.

This rearrangement joins TRBV19 to TRBJ1-5; 7 bases agree with TRBD1. There are 12 residues in the CDR3. V lost 8 bases and J lost 9; bases outside the gene matches: 7. Per the germline V gene, CDR1 is LNHDA and CDR2 is SQIVND (reference sequence). The CDR3 DNA reads as TGTGCCAGTTGGACAGGCCTCGGGCCCCAGCATTTT. As protein: CASWTGLGPQHF.

The chain has TRBV18 and TRBJ2-3, with D unresolved. Trimming took off 2 bases at V and 5 bases at J, with 8 bases between the two ends. The CDR3 has 13 amino acids. The germline V gene encodes CDR1 KGHSH and CDR2 LQKENI. This CDR3 is CASSPTLGDTQYF. Written as DNA, the CDR3 is TGTGCCAGCTCACCAACCCTCGGAGATACGCAGTATTTT.

The gene calls are TRBV7-3 and TRBJ2-1; 11 positions match TRBD2. V lost 5 bases to trimming and J lost 4 bases; unmatched junction nucleotides: 4. Per germline, CDR1 SGHTA and CDR2 FQGTGA. The CDR3 is 15 residues long. DNA for the CDR3: TGTGCCAGCAGCCGGGGACTAGCGGATTACAATGAGCAGTTCTTC. Its translation: CASSRGLADYNEQFF.

The chain recombines TRBV6-1 with TRBJ2-2; a possible D gene is TRBD2 (6 bases). CDR1 is MNHNS, CDR2 SASEGT, per germline. V shed 1 base and J shed 8 bases, with 17 bases lying between them. CDR3 size: 16 residues. In DNA form, the CDR3 reads TGTGCCAGCAGTGAAGTCGTTGTCTTTCGGGGGGGGGAGCTGTTTTTT. As protein: CASSEVVVFRGGELFF.

The chain employs TRBV4-2 and TRBJ1-4; tentatively, D is TRBD1 (5 bases). The V end lost 3 bases, the J end lost 8 bases, and 19 bases lay between the germline ends. CDR1 and CDR2 from the germline V gene are LGHNA and YNFKEQ. CDR3 length: 16 residues. The CDR3 sequence is CASSQGTGIRGEKLFF. The CDR3 DNA reads TGTGCCAGCAGCCAGGGTACCGGGATTCGGGGGGAAAAACTGTTTTTT.

This clone was observed a handful of times. The genes are TRBV24-1 and TRBJ2-2; 15 nucleotides match TRBD2. Looked up from germline, CDR1 is KGHDR and CDR2 is SFDVKD. With V trimmed by 1 base and J by 8 bases, 7 bases remained unmatched. The CDR3 is 18 residues long. CDR3 coding DNA: TGTGCCACCAGTGATTTACCGGGACTAGCGGGAGGTGCTGGGGAGCTGTTTTTT. It yields the protein CATSDLPGLAGGAGELFF.

The rearrangement uses TRBV3-1 (or the pseudogene TRBV3-2) and TRBJ2-1; TRBD2 might be the D (6 bases). Germline CDR1 LGHDT, CDR2 YNNKEL (reference sequence). The length of the CDR3 is 12 residues. The germline V and J ends were trimmed by 0 bases and 9 bases, with 6 bases remaining between them. The CDR3 region is CASSQDGGEQFF. CDR3 nucleotide sequence: TGTGCCAGCAGCCAAGACGGGGGTGAGCAGTTCTTC.

The chain has TRBV11-3 and TRBJ2-2, with 7 positions matching TRBD2. This CDR3 is built from 14 residues. The germline CDR1 and CDR2 sequences are SGHNT and YENEEA. V was clipped by 2 bases and J by 4 bases; unmatched bases: 1. The CDR3 DNA reads as TGTGCCAGCAGCTTACCGGGGGGCACCGGGGAGCTGTTTTTT. This encodes CASSLPGGTGELFF.

This chain links TRBV4-3 with TRBJ2-3, with TRBD2 matching 7 bases. Germline V gene sequence: CDR1 LGHNA, CDR2 YSLEER. Trimming took 2 bases from V and 3 from J; bases not matched to a gene: 8. This CDR3 comprises 16 residues. CDR3 sequence reads: CASSQTGGGTTDTQYF. The CDR3 coding sequence is TGCGCCAGCAGCCAAACTGGGGGGGGTACTACAGATACGCAGTATTTT.

The chain recombines TRBV19 with TRBJ2-6; a weak D match, TRBD1 (6 bases). The CDR3 extends over 19 amino acids. CDR1 LNHDA and CDR2 SQIVND come from the germline V gene (reference sequence). V lost 1 base and J 0 bases, leaving 16 bases between the germline ends. The CDR3 here is CASSIGIRDIYSGANVLTF. The CDR3 DNA follows: TGTGCCAGTAGTATAGGAATTAGGGACATCTACTCTGGGGCCAACGTCCTGACTTTC.

This rearrangement joins TRBV5-6 to TRBJ2-7, with TRBD2 identical over 9 bases. Per germline, CDR1 SGHDT and CDR2 YYEEEE. Trimming took 5 bases from V and 2 from J; bases not matched to a gene: 8. The CDR3 is 15 amino acids. The CDR3 is CASRGGRASTYEQYF. The CDR3 DNA reads as TGTGCCAGCAGAGGCGGGAGGGCCAGTACCTACGAGCAGTACTTC.

The chain employs TRBV28 and TRBJ2-5; 7 bases match TRBD2. The CDR3 runs to 15 residues. Losses at the gene ends were 4 bases for V and 4 bases for J; bases not matched to a gene: 9. Germline CDR1 and CDR2: MDHEN and SYDVKM. The CDR3 nucleotides read TGTGCCAGCAGTTCCGGGGGGTGGAGACCAGAGACCCAGTACTTC. Its translation is CASSSGGWRPETQYF.

The chain combines TRBV5-1 with TRBJ1-4, with 9 nucleotides matching TRBD1. Germline CDR1 is SGHRS and CDR2 is YFSETQ. With 2 bases clipped from V and 5 bases from J, the junction kept 4 bases outside the gene matches. CDR3 size: 15 residues. The CDR3, as DNA: TGCGCCAGCAGCTTACAGGGGGCCAGAAATGAAAAACTGTTTTTT. Amino acids: CASSLQGARNEKLFF.

In DNA form, the CDR3 reads TGTGCCAGCAGTTACCCTGGACAGGGTAACACTGAAGCTTTCTTT. This translates into CASSYPGQGNTEAFF. The rearrangement joins TRBV6-2 or TRBV6-3 to TRBJ1-1, with TRBD1 identical over 8 bases. V lost 2 bases to trimming and J lost 2 bases; unmatched junction nucleotides: 4. CDR1 MNHEY and CDR2 SVGEGT come from the germline V gene. The length of the CDR3 is 15 residues.

This clone was observed once. V usage is TRBV19 and J usage is TRBJ2-2; maybe TRBD2 (6 bases). The CDR3 sequence is 12 residues long. Looked up from germline, CDR1 is LNHDA and CDR2 is SQIVND (reference sequence). V was clipped by 6 bases and J by 7 bases, with 9 bases between them. This CDR3 is CASRAGYGELFF. CDR3 nucleotide sequence: TGTGCCAGTAGGGCGGGGTACGGGGAGCTGTTTTTT.

V gene TRBV19 combines with J gene TRBJ1-1; TRBD1 aligns across 11 bases. Trimming took 9 bases from V and 1 from J; bases not matched to a gene: 13. There are 17 residues in the CDR3. Germline CDR1 reads LNHDA; CDR2 reads SQIVND (reference sequence). The DNA of the CDR3 is TGTGCCAGCAAAAGACCGGGACAGGGGGGCAAGAACACTGAAGCTTTCTTT. It specifies CASKRPGQGGKNTEAFF.